The clone carrying this TCR beta chain was picked up one time. Germline V gives CDR1 ENHRY, CDR2 SYGVKD. The CDR3 contains 14 residues. V was clipped by 3 bases and J by 0 bases, with 8 bases between them. TCRdb keeps only in-frame clones here, not all; method: immunoSEQ multiplex PCR. The table records under 55,000 clones, 70% to 85% of them present only once. This specimen belongs to a study of blood T cell repertoires in COVID-19. Overall study context: T cells, B-cell-depleted T cells, or PBMCs provided the cDNA or gDNA that served as material.

The source is a human donor in a cohort sampled during active COVID-19. Sample: peripheral blood. The chain combines TRBV10-3 with TRBJ1-1, with D maybe TRBD1 (5 bases). The CDR3 sequence: CAISDRAMNTEAFF. The CDR3 nucleotides read TGTGCCATCAGTGACAGGGCCATGAACACTGAAGCTTTCTTT.